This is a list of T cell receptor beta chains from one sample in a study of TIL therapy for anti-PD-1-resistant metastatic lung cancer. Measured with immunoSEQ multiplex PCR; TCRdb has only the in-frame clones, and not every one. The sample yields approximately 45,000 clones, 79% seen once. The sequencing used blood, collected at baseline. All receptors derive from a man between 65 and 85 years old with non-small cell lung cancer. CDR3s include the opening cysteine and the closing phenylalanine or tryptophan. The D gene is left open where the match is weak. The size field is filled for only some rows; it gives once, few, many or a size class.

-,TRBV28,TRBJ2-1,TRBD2,CASSSGGRARDEQFF,TGTGCCAGCAGTTCAGGCGGGAGGGCCAGGGATGAGCAGTTCTTC
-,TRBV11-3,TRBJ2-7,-,CASSLVGGYEQYF,TGTGCCAGCAGCTTAGTTGGAGGGTACGAGCAGTACTTC
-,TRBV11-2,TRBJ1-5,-,CASSLSWGRSNQPQHF,TGTGCCAGCAGCCTGTCCTGGGGAAGGAGCAATCAGCCCCAGCATTTT
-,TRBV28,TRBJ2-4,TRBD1,CASSRRQGITSGNIQYF,TGTGCCAGCAGTCGAAGACAGGGGATCACTTCGGGTAACATTCAGTACTTC
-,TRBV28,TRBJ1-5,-,CASSMGRGGNQPQHF,TGTGCCAGCAGTATGGGCCGGGGGGGCAATCAGCCCCAGCATTTT
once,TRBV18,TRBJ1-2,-,CASSPIQEGEGGYTF,TGTGCCAGCTCACCGATACAGGAAGGAGAGGGTGGCTACACCTTC
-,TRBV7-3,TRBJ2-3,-,CASSLQAKTTDTQYF,TGTGCCAGCAGCTTACAAGCGAAAACCACAGATACGCAGTATTTT
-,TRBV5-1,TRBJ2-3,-,CASSPQGGGTDTQYF,TGCGCCAGCAGCCCACAAGGGGGAGGCACAGATACGCAGTATTTT
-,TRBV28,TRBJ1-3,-,CASSTFRSGNTIYF,TGTGCCAGCAGCACCTTTCGCTCTGGAAACACCATATATTTT
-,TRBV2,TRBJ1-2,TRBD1,CASSERDDRGGSGYTF,TGTGCCAGCAGTGAAAGAGATGACAGGGGTGGCTCGGGCTACACCTTC
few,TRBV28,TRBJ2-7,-,CASSQFALEQYF,TGTGCCAGCAGCCAATTTGCTCTCGAGCAGTACTTC
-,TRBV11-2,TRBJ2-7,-,CASSFSRQSYEQYF,TGTGCCAGCAGCTTTTCTAGGCAGTCCTACGAGCAGTACTTC
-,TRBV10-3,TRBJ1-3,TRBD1,CAISGTGTSGNTIYF,TGTGCCATCAGTGGGACAGGCACCTCTGGAAACACCATATATTTT
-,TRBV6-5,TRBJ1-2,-,CASSATGDYGYTF,TGTGCCAGCAGTGCCACAGGAGACTATGGCTACACCTTC
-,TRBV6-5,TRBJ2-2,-,CASSPRATNTGELFF,TGTGCCAGCAGCCCCAGGGCCACGAACACCGGGGAGCTGTTTTTT
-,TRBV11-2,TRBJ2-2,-,CASSFNTGELFF,TGTGCCAGCAGTTTTAACACCGGGGAGCTGTTTTTT
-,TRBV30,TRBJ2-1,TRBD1,CAWSIIPGQGTFF,TGTGCCTGGAGTATAATTCCGGGACAGGGGACGTTCTTC
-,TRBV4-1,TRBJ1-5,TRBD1,CASSQVLQGYNQPQHF,TGCGCCAGCAGCCAAGTTCTACAGGGGTACAATCAGCCCCAGCATTTT
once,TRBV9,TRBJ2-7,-,CASSVEAGSSYEQYF,TGTGCCAGCAGCGTAGAGGCAGGGAGCTCCTACGAGCAGTACTTC
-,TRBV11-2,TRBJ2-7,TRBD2,CASSSPSGTHEQYF,TGTGCCAGCAGCTCACCTAGCGGGACCCACGAGCAGTACTTC
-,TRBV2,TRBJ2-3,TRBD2,CASSEAGGLDTQYF,TGTGCCAGCAGTGAAGCGGGAGGGCTGGATACGCAGTATTTT
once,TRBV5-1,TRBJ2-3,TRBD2,CASSLGAGATDTQYF,TGCGCCAGCAGCTTGGGAGCGGGAGCGACAGATACGCAGTATTTT
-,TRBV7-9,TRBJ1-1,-,CASSLWGAGTEAFF,TGTGCCAGCAGCTTATGGGGGGCTGGCACTGAAGCTTTCTTT
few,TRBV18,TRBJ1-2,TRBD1,CASSKNRDREIHYGYTF,TGTGCCAGCTCAAAAAACCGGGACAGGGAAATCCACTATGGCTACACCTTC
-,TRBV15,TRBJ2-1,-,CATSPNLVANEQFF,TGTGCCACCAGCCCAAATCTGGTAGCCAATGAGCAGTTCTTC
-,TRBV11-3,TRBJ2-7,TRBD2,CASSLGGGTGDYEQYF,TGTGCCAGCAGCTTAGGGGGGGGGACGGGAGACTACGAGCAGTACTTC
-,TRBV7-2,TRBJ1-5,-,CASSLNQGFNQPQHF,TGTGCCAGCAGCTTAAACCAGGGGTTCAATCAGCCCCAGCATTTT
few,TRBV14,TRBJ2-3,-,CASSQGPGDTQYF,TGTGCCAGCAGCCAAGGTCCGGGAGATACGCAGTATTTT
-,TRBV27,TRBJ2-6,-,CASSPGIGVNGGANVLTF,TGTGCCAGCAGCCCCGGGATAGGGGTTAACGGTGGGGCCAACGTCCTGACTTTC
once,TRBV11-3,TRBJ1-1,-,CASSLVGSGLNTEAFF,TGTGCCAGCAGCTTAGTTGGTAGTGGACTGAACACTGAAGCTTTCTTT
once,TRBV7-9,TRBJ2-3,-,CASSGRGADTQYF,TGTGCCAGCAGCGGGCGAGGGGCAGATACGCAGTATTTT
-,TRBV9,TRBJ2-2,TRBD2,CASSVGLAGVNTGELFF,TGTGCCAGCAGCGTAGGACTAGCGGGAGTGAACACCGGGGAGCTGTTTTTT
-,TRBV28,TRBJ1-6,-,CASSFWSGGNSPLHF,TGTGCCAGCAGTTTTTGGTCAGGAGGTAATTCACCCCTCCACTTT
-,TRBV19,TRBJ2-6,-,CASSISGTGANVLTF,TGTGCCAGTAGTATATCGGGTACGGGGGCCAACGTCCTGACTTTC
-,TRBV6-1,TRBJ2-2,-,CASSEALLRGNTGELFF,TGTGCCAGCAGTGAAGCGCTTCTGAGGGGGAACACCGGGGAGCTGTTTTTT
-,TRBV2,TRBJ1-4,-,CASRPGVEKLFF,TGTGCCAGCAGGCCAGGGGTTGAAAAACTGTTTTTT
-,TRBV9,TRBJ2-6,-,CASSLSSRLGNAGANVLTF,TGTGCCAGCAGCCTCTCCTCCAGGCTAGGGAACGCTGGGGCCAACGTCCTGACTTTC
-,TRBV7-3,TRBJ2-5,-,CASSLGGVRETQYF,TGTGCCAGCAGCTTAGGTGGGGTCCGGGAGACCCAGTACTTC
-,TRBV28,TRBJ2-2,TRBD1,CASRTGGTGELFF,TGTGCCAGCAGAACAGGGGGTACCGGGGAGCTGTTTTTT
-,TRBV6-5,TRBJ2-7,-,CASSLKNSYEQYF,TGTGCCAGCAGTCTTAAGAATTCCTACGAGCAGTACTTC
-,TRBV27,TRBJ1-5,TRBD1,CASSSLEDRPGEPQHF,TGTGCCAGCAGCTCGCTCGAGGACAGGCCGGGGGAGCCCCAGCATTTT
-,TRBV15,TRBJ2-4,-,CATSGRLEAKNIQYF,TGTGCCACCAGCGGACGACTAGAAGCCAAAAACATTCAGTACTTC
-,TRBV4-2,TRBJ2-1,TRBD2,CASSQDVAGGYNEQFF,TGTGCCAGCAGCCAAGACGTGGCGGGAGGCTACAATGAGCAGTTCTTC
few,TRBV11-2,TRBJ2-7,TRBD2,CASSLVGRLAGTYEQYF,TGTGCCAGCAGCTTAGTAGGGAGGTTAGCGGGAACCTACGAGCAGTACTTC
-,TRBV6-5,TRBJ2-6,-,CASSYGDSGANVLTF,TGTGCCAGCAGTTACGGGGACTCTGGGGCCAACGTCCTGACTTTC
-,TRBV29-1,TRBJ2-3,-,CSVELARLSTDTQYF,TGCAGCGTTGAACTAGCGAGACTAAGCACAGATACGCAGTATTTT
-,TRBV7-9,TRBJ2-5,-,CASSLNGRETQYF,TGTGCCAGCAGCTTAAACGGGAGAGAGACCCAGTACTTC
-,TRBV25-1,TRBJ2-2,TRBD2,CASSVTSGRPGELFF,TGTGCCAGCAGTGTGACTAGCGGGAGACCCGGGGAGCTGTTTTTT
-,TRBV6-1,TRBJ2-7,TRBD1,CASTKTGIYEQYF,TGTGCCAGCACCAAGACAGGGATCTACGAGCAGTACTTC
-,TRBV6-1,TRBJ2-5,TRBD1,CASSGWDRGKETQYF,TGTGCCAGCAGTGGATGGGACAGGGGGAAAGAGACCCAGTACTTC
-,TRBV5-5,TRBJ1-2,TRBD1,CASSPQPSRQGPYGYTF,TGTGCCAGCAGCCCGCAACCTTCTAGACAGGGGCCCTATGGCTACACCTTC